The entry below describes one TCR beta chain. Its antigen has not been determined. Base-call qualities are not available, and no considerably larger clone is one nucleotide away. Germline trimming amounts to 6 bases on V and 4 bases on J, with 7 as the count of junction bases outside the gene matches. Sequences SNHLY (CDR1) and FYNNEI (CDR2) are obtained from the germline V gene. The CDR3 runs 15 amino acids, cysteine and phenylalanine included. Just the 45-base CDR3 DNA is kept, in frame starting at base 1. TCRbeta CDR3 regions were amplified from genomic DNA by means of the immunoSEQ Assay, a bias-controlled multiplex PCR. The authors' pipeline ran thus. Nucleated cell counts per sample were estimated from amplification of reference gene primers within the assay. To quantify the absolute abundance of each unique TCRbeta CDR3 rearrangement, sequence reads were collapsed and filtered. Productive Simpson clonality was computed per sample as the square root of Simpson's diversity index over productive rearrangements. This is the immuneACCESS table as TCRdb keeps it, with only in-frame sequences that have V and J called. A part of the clones is gone; compared with another copy, unresolved V genes explain less than half, and the rest is unexplained. V and J calls and clone size come straight from that table; D and trimming were deduced from the DNA. The table for this sample lists 250,000 to 300,000 clones; around four fifths of them were counted only once. The ten top clones hold 5.7% of the sample.

The sample belongs to a study of blood T cell repertoires in COVID-19 (dated by TCRdb to the early 2020s). At the level of the whole study: Collaborator samples came from the United States, Italy and Spain and covered acute and convalescent phases of COVID-19. The prospective study material was composed of cDNA or gDNA derived from T cells, B-cell-depleted T cells, or PBMCs. Deeply sampled blood TCRbeta repertoires from subjects exposed to, actively infected with, or recovered from COVID-19 were included in the dataset. A freely available public database, intended as a resource for researchers studying the immune response to SARS-CoV-2, is where the repertoires were released. Samples were obtained from the ongoing ImmuneRACE study (first 160 participants) and from 950 to 1,500 subjects provided by 6 global collaborators. A de-identified subject ID, COVID-19 status, age in years and sex were almost always included in the sample metadata. Where available, HLA class I and class II types were obtained from metadata supplied by the sample provider rather than from assay-based typing. Overall results and qualifications from the work: How much clinical and demographic metadata was included differed by source and by participant, and the metadata was provided uncurated.

The collaborating institutions used their own protocols to collect whole blood in K2EDTA tubes. Collaborator samples were shipped for TCRbeta analysis as frozen whole blood, isolated PBMCs, or DNA extracted from either sample type. The sequenced material came from peripheral blood. The receptor was derived from an elderly man with acute or convalescent COVID-19. Rearrangement joined TRBV2 to TRBJ2-2; 8 of the junction bases match TRBD2. The CDR3 protein: CASSGLLAVTGELFF. The DNA is TGTGCCAGCAGCGGGTTACTAGCGGTCACCGGGGAGCTGTTTTTT. Reference TRBV2 and TRBJ2-2 genes cover what lies past the CDR3, so the full variable domain is EPEVTQTPSHQVTQMGQEVILRCVPISNHLYFYWYRQILGQKVEFLVSFYNNEISEKSEIFDDQFSVERPDGSNFTLKIRSTKLEDSAMYFCASSGLLAVTGELFFGEGSRLTVL.